This T cell receptor beta chain is drawn from a study of blood T cell repertoires in COVID-19 (TCRdb year 2020). Broadly, across the study: The collaborator samples originated in the United States, Italy and Spain and spanned the acute and convalescent phases of COVID-19. The material from the prospective study consisted of cDNA or gDNA derived from T cells, B-cell-depleted T cells, or PBMCs. Deeply sampled blood TCRbeta repertoires from subjects exposed to, actively infected with, or recovered from COVID-19 were included in the dataset. The repertoires were released in a freely available public database intended as a resource for research on the immune response to SARS-CoV-2. The samples were drawn from two sources: the first 160 participants of the ongoing ImmuneRACE study, and fewer than 1,500 subjects contributed by 6 global collaborators. The sample metadata nearly always contained a de-identified subject ID, COVID-19 status, age in years and sex. Where available, HLA class I and class II types were obtained from metadata supplied by the sample provider rather than from assay-based typing.

Whole blood was collected in K2EDTA tubes by collaborating institutions according to the institutions' own protocols. For TCRbeta analysis, collaborators shipped samples as frozen whole blood, isolated PBMCs, or DNA extracted from either of those sample types. This clone showed up just a few times. Its antigen is still unknown. No per-base quality is available; no much larger clone lies one base away. The immunoSEQ Assay, a bias-controlled multiplex PCR, was used to amplify TCRbeta CDR3 regions from genomic DNA. The paper's processing steps were these. Nucleated cell counts per sample were estimated from amplification of reference gene primers within the assay. To quantify the absolute abundance of each unique TCRbeta CDR3 rearrangement, sequence reads were collapsed and filtered. For each sample, productive Simpson clonality was calculated as the square root of Simpson's diversity index across productive rearrangements. Sourced from immuneACCESS, this table was stored by TCRdb with only in-frame sequences that have V and J called. A share of the clones is absent; for the studies checked, an unresolved V gene accounts for under half, and the remainder has no known explanation. V and J calls and clone size follow that table, whereas D and trimming were derived from the DNA. For this sample there are some 200,000 clones; 85% to 90% appear just once. Roughly 7% of the sample rests with the top ten.

Overall study results and their limits: Clinical and demographic metadata were provided uncurated, with the amount varying by source and participant.

The CDR3 covers 16 residues, taking in both the cysteine and the phenylalanine. This entry keeps only the CDR3 DNA: 48 bases, framed from base 1. Relative to germline, V is 1 base shorter and J is 5 bases shorter, with 12 bases between their ends. CDR1 and CDR2, per the germline V gene (reference sequence), are LNHNV and YYDKDF. This sequence was found in a woman of 80 years or more in a cohort sampled during active or convalescent COVID-19. The receptor chain draws on TRBV15 and TRBJ1-6; TRBD1 is possibly the D segment (5 matching bases). Sequencing was done on a sample of peripheral blood. The CDR3 in this case is CATSRGQGMNNSPLHF. The nucleotide sequence is given as TGTGCCACCAGCAGAGGGCAGGGTATGAATAATTCACCCCTCCACTTT.